This T cell receptor (beta chain) was captured in a study of vaccination and CD4 T cells after COVID-19. Background on the study: Cultures designated as controls were supplied with a CEFX pool, an HIV-1 Nef pool, or no peptide.

Cultured CD4+ T cell DNA was sequenced using the Oncomine TCR Beta short-read assay. After culture, CD4+ T cells served as the source for genomic DNA extraction. TCRdb independently ran MiXCR on the PCR reads; one entry per CDR3 protein. There are approximately 9,700 distinct CDR3 sequences in the sample; around 37% occur only once, and more than 6.5% lies in the top ten. This clonotype has a handful of counts. The antigen remains unidentified. Treatment specified: roughly ten-day PBMC culture with coronavirus spike peptide pools or control peptides (ViraFEST assay). Harvesting of the unexposed donor's CD4+ T cells predated the COVID-19 pandemic (2011-2018). In the ViraFEST assay, peptide-pool expansion preceded TCR sequencing of expanded clonotypes. Half the medium was replaced with fresh IL-2 medium on days 3 and 7. If enough cells were available, CD4+ T cells from unexposed donors were probed with SARS-CoV-2 S/N and four cold-coronavirus spikes.

The CDR3 consists of 11 residues. V shed 4 bases and J shed 2 bases, with 3 bases lying between them. CDR1 is MNHEY and CDR2 is SMNVEV in the germline V gene (reference sequence). The source is a human donor in good health. The chain employs TRBV27 and TRBJ2-7; D call uncertain. Sequencing input: CD4+ T cells from blood, cultured in vitro. DNA of the CDR3: TGTGCCAGCAGTTCCACCTACGAGCAGTACTTC. This gives the protein CASSSTYEQYF.